This T cell receptor beta chain was observed in a study of T-cell memory formation after mild COVID-19. Study context: Largely, the TCR clusters proved donor specific. Broader study findings: Clones shrinking between day 15 and 85 showed a balanced CD4/CD8 split, and those that grew later tilted toward CD4+.

In germline, CDR1 is LNHDA, CDR2 SQIVND (reference sequence). CDR3 size: 18 residues. J was trimmed by 2 bases and V by 0 bases; bases with no gene match: 10. This clonotype has at least ten counts. Its cognate antigen is unknown. The 5'RACE method, run with constant-segment primers, produced TCR alpha and TCR beta cDNA libraries (carrying sample barcodes and UMIs). TCRdb analysed the 5' RACE reads with MiXCR anew, one entry per CDR3 protein. The sample includes around 470,000 distinct CDR3 sequences, around 18% of them seen just once. The material sequenced was PBMCs or a T cell subset sorted from them (not recorded which). The rearrangement links TRBV19 to TRBJ1-5; 7 bases line up with TRBD1. The receptor was derived from an adult woman who had mild COVID-19 (a few samples of this study predate the infection). Cell type and time point are not known. This CDR3 reads CASSIDDRARLGNQPQHF. The CDR3 DNA follows: TGTGCCAGTAGTATAGACGACAGGGCCCGGTTGGGCAATCAGCCCCAGCATTTT.